The 21 T cell receptor beta chains in this list originate from one sample, sequenced in a study of identical twins. TCRdb fed the 5' RACE reads into MiXCR, producing one record per CDR3 protein. This sample carries under 300,000 distinct CDR3 sequences, over 13% of them seen once, and the ten largest clones take approximately 8.2%. Sequencing was carried out using memory (CD45RO+) T cells sorted from blood. The source of these receptors is a woman younger than 35 in good health.

This clonotype occurred a few times. This chain joins TRBV20-1 and TRBJ1-5; no firm D call. CDR1 and CDR2 from the germline V gene are DFQATT and SNEGSKA (reference sequence). This CDR3 is 13 amino acids long. Trimming took 7 bases from V and 5 from J, leaving 15 bases between them. The DNA of the CDR3 is TGCAGTGGTCAGGAGATGCAGGATCAGCCCCAGCATTTT. Its translation is CSGQEMQDQPQHF.

This clonotype was observed a few times. The V and J genes are TRBV28 and TRBJ2-7; no reliable D call. V gave up 6 bases and J gave up 7 bases, with 13 bases separating them. CDR1 and CDR2 from the germline V gene are MDHEN and SYDVKM. The CDR3 runs to 12 residues. CDR3 protein: CASSLTRMEQYF. The CDR3 DNA is TGTGCCAGCAGCCTTACAAGGATGGAGCAGTACTTC.

The V and J genes are TRBV20-1 and TRBJ2-1, with D perhaps matching TRBD2 (6 bases). CDR3 length: 16 residues. Trimming took off 3 bases at V and 1 base at J, with 16 bases between the two ends. Germline assignment: CDR1 DFQATT and CDR2 SNEGSKA (reference sequence). CDR3 nucleotide sequence: TGCAGTGCTAGGTCCCCTTTAGCGGCTTCCTACAATGAGCAGTTCTTC. Translating it yields CSARSPLAASYNEQFF.

The chain carries TRBV7-7 and TRBJ2-1; TRBD2 matches 7 bases. Trimming at V came to 9 bases and at J to 12 bases, leaving 17 bases not matched to a gene. CDR1 is SSHAT, CDR2 FNYEAQ, per germline (reference sequence). This CDR3 has 14 residues. The CDR3 DNA is TGTGCCAGAAGCCTAAGGGGAGGGGAAAACCGGCAGTTCTTC. It specifies CARSLRGGENRQFF.

This clonotype has only a few counts. The chain joins TRBV15 to TRBJ2-7; TRBD1 agrees at 9 bases. V gave up 1 base and J gave up 4 bases; unmatched junction bases: 5. The CDR3 has 15 residues. Germline V lookup: CDR1 LNHNV, CDR2 YYDKDF (reference sequence). Here the CDR3 reads CATSRGGQGKYEQYF. CDR3 in DNA: TGTGCCACCAGCAGAGGAGGACAGGGGAAATACGAGCAGTACTTC.

This clonotype was recorded a few times. The gene calls are TRBV20-1 and TRBJ2-1; 8 positions agree with TRBD2. With 0 bases clipped from V and 2 bases from J, the junction kept 3 bases outside the gene matches. The CDR3 spans 15 residues. In germline, CDR1 is DFQATT, CDR2 SNEGSKA (reference sequence). CDR3 bases: TGCAGTGCTAGAGAACGGACTAGCCCCTACAATGAGCAGTTCTTC. The encoded protein is CSARERTSPYNEQFF.

This clonotype came up a few times. The chain is built from TRBV18 and TRBJ2-1, with 7 nucleotides matching TRBD2. Germline-derived CDR1 and CDR2 are KGHSH and LQKENI. The CDR3 runs to 14 residues. Trimming removed 2 bases from V and 6 bases from J; junction bases left unmatched: 4. The CDR3 spells CASSPTGGINEQFF. CDR3 in DNA: TGTGCCAGCTCACCAACCGGGGGGATCAATGAGCAGTTCTTC.

The chain links TRBV4-3 to TRBJ1-6, with D unresolved. The CDR3 length is 14 residues. The V gene lost 0 bases and the J gene lost 6 bases, with 6 bases spanning the gap. CDR1 is LGHNA and CDR2 is YSLEER in the germline V gene. CDR3 bases: TGCGCCAGCAGCCAAGAAGGATTTAATTCACCCCTCCACTTT. Encoded protein: CASSQEGFNSPLHF.

The rearrangement uses TRBV24-1 and TRBJ2-4; possible D gene TRBD1, 6 bases. V lost 2 bases and J lost 7, with 14 bases in between. Germline V gives CDR1 KGHDR, CDR2 SFDVKD. This CDR3 has 15 amino acids. CDR3 region: CATSDSRDTSNIQYF. The CDR3 DNA follows: TGTGCCACCAGTGATTCACGGGACACCTCTAACATTCAGTACTTC.

CDR3 protein: CSAKITGELFF. The CDR3 bases are TGCAGTGCTAAGATCACCGGGGAGCTGTTTTTT. This chain connects TRBV20-1 to TRBJ2-2; D is unclear. Looked up from germline, CDR1 is DFQATT and CDR2 is SNEGSKA (reference sequence). This CDR3 is 11 amino acids long. V was trimmed by 4 bases and J by 4 bases, leaving 4 bases between them.

Only a few counts were recorded for this clonotype. The chain employs TRBV7-3 and TRBJ2-3; no firm D call. Germline lookup yields CDR1 SGHTA and CDR2 FQGTGA. With 5 bases removed from V and 2 bases from J, the gap between germline ends came to 8 bases. CDR3 length: 13 amino acids. CDR3 residues: CASSRFHTDTQYF. CDR3 sequence (DNA): TGTGCCAGCAGCCGTTTCCACACAGATACGCAGTATTTT.

This clonotype occurred a few times. The chain combines TRBV6-1 with TRBJ2-7, with D perhaps TRBD1 or TRBD2 (5 bases each). The V gene lost 2 bases and the J gene lost 2 bases, with 10 bases spanning the gap. Germline CDR1 reads MNHNS; CDR2 reads SASEGT. This CDR3 is 14 amino acids long. The CDR3 coding sequence is TGTGCCAGCAGTGAAAGGCAGGGAGCCTACGAGCAGTACTTC. Translated: CASSERQGAYEQYF.

The chain couples TRBV12-3 or TRBV12-4 to TRBJ2-3; D is ambiguous. The V and J ends lost 5 bases and 5 bases respectively, with 23 bases between them. The CDR3 has 17 residues. Here the CDR3 reads CASSQPIWARIRDTQYF. The DNA of the CDR3 is TGTGCCAGCAGTCAACCCATTTGGGCGAGGATACGAGATACGCAGTATTTT.

This chain uses TRBV20-1 with TRBJ2-1; TRBD2 aligns across 10 bases. Germline V gives CDR1 DFQATT, CDR2 SNEGSKA (reference sequence). There are 19 residues in the CDR3. The V gene end was trimmed by 1 base and the J gene end by 1 base; junction bases not matched to a gene: 13. CDR3 sequence: CSARGGGLAGARSYNEQFF. CDR3 bases: TGCAGTGCTAGAGGGGGGGGGCTAGCGGGAGCTAGGTCCTACAATGAGCAGTTCTTC.

This chain uses TRBV9 with TRBJ2-5, with 8 bases identical to TRBD1. V lost 0 bases and J lost 4; bases outside the gene matches: 2. The CDR3 sequence is 14 residues long. The germline gives CDR1 SGDLS, CDR2 YYNGEE. CDR3: CASSVAQGAETQYF. As DNA, the CDR3 is TGTGCCAGCAGCGTAGCTCAGGGGGCAGAGACCCAGTACTTC. Looking up the rest from reference TRBV9 and TRBJ2-5 gives the full variable domain: DSGVTQTPKHLITATGQRVTLRCSPRSGDLSVYWYQQSLDQGLQFLIQYYNGEERAKGNILERFSAQQFPDLHSELNLSSLELGDSALYFCASSVAQGAETQYFGPGTRLLVL.

This clonotype was detected only once. The rearrangement links TRBV7-2 to TRBJ2-5, with D perhaps matching TRBD2 (6 bases). V dropped 3 bases and J dropped 5 bases, with 13 bases sitting between them. The CDR3 consists of 14 residues. Germline V gene lookup returns CDR1 SGHTA and CDR2 FQGNSA. The CDR3 spells CASSFQTGEETQYF. The CDR3 DNA reads TGTGCCAGCAGCTTCCAGACGGGGGAGGAGACCCAGTACTTC. Full variable domain (remainder filled in from reference TRBV7-2 and TRBJ2-5): GAGVSQSPSNKVTEKGKDVELRCDPISGHTALYWYRQSLGQGLEFLIYFQGNSAPDKSGLPSDRFSAERTGGSVSTLTIQRTQQEDSAVYLCASSFQTGEETQYFGPGTRLLVL.

This clonotype has a count of ten or more. The rearrangement uses TRBV6-2 or TRBV6-3 and TRBJ2-1; D not certain. From germline, CDR1 is MNHEY and CDR2 SVGEGT. Trimming removed 2 bases from V and 8 bases from J, with 4 bases in between. This CDR3 region has 11 residues. This chain's CDR3 is CASSYEYEQFF. The CDR3 bases are TGTGCCAGCAGTTACGAGTATGAGCAGTTCTTC.

V gene TRBV18 combines with J gene TRBJ1-1; D not resolved. Trimming removed 3 bases at V and 0 bases at J, with 14 bases between. CDR3 length: 16 amino acids. Germline V lookup: CDR1 KGHSH, CDR2 LQKENI. CDR3 residues: CASSPLERAVNTEAFF. In nucleotides, the CDR3 is TGTGCCAGCTCACCCCTCGAAAGGGCCGTGAACACTGAAGCTTTCTTT.

This clonotype was counted at least ten times. The V and J genes are TRBV5-1 and TRBJ2-3, with TRBD1 as a possible D gene (6 bases). Germline assignment: CDR1 SGHRS and CDR2 YFSETQ. V was clipped by 4 bases and J by 6 bases, with 24 bases between them. This CDR3 spans 17 amino acids. The CDR3 is CASSRAQGLPWEDTQYF. DNA for the CDR3: TGCGCCAGCAGCCGGGCGCAGGGGCTCCCTTGGGAGGATACGCAGTATTTT.

A few counts support this clonotype. V and J are TRBV5-1 and TRBJ1-2; 8 nucleotides match TRBD1. Germline-derived CDR1 and CDR2 are SGHRS and YFSETQ. V was clipped by 2 bases and J by 7 bases; unmatched bases: 1. This CDR3 is built from 12 residues. The CDR3 here is CASSFGQGGYTF. In nucleotides, the CDR3 is TGCGCCAGCAGCTTCGGACAGGGTGGCTACACCTTC. The full variable domain, in which reference TRBV5-1 and TRBJ1-2 provide the parts outside the CDR3, is KAGVTQTPRYLIKTRGQQVTLSCSPISGHRSVSWYQQTPGQGLQFLFEYFSETQRNKGNFPGRFSGRQFSNSRSEMNVSTLELGDSALYLCASSFGQGGYTFGSGTRLTVV.

This clonotype was seen many times. The CDR3 loop is CATSVQLNTGELFF. CDR3 DNA sequence: TGTGCCACCTCGGTTCAGCTGAACACCGGGGAGCTGTTTTTT. This chain connects TRBV12-3 or TRBV12-4 to TRBJ2-2; D gene ambiguous. The CDR3 totals 14 residues. Trimming cost V 10 bases and J 1 base, with 13 bases left between them.